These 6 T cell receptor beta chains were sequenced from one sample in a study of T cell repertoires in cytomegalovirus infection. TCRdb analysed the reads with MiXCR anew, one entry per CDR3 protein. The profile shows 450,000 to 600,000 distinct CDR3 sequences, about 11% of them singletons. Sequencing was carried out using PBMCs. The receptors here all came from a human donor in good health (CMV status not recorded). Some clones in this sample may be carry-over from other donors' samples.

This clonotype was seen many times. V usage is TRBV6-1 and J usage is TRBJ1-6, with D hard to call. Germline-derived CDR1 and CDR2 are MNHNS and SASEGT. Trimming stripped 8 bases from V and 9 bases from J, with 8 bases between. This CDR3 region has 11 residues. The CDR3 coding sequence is TGTGCCAGCGTGGAAACTTCACCCCTCCACTTT. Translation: CASVETSPLHF.

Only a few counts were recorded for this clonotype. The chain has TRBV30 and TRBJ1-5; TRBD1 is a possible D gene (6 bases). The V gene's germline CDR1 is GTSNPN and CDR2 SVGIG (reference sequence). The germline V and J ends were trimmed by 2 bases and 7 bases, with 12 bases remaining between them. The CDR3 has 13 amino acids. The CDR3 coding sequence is TGTGCCTGGAGTTTTGGGGGGGGCCAGCCCCAGCATTTT. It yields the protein CAWSFGGGQPQHF.

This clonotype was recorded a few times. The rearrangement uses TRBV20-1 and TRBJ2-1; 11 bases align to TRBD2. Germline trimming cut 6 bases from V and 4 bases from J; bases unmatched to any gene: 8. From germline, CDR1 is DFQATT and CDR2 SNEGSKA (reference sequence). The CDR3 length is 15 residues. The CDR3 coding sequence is TGCAGTGCCACGACCGGGACTAGCGGTTACAATGAGCAGTTCTTC. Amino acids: CSATTGTSGYNEQFF.

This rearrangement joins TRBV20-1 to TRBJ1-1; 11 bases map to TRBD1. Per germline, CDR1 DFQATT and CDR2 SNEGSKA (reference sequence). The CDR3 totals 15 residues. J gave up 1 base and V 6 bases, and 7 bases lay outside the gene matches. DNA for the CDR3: TGCAGTGCCCCCCCCGGGACAGGGGGGAACACTGAAGCTTTCTTT. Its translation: CSAPPGTGGNTEAFF.

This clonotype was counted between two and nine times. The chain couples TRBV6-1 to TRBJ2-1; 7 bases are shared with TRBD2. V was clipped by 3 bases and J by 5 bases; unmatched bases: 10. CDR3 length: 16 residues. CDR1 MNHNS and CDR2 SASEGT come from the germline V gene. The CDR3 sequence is CASSEYRLAADNEQFF. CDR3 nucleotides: TGTGCCAGCAGTGAGTATCGGCTAGCGGCGGACAATGAGCAGTTCTTC.

The CDR3 loop is CSARVRTAYEQYF. The CDR3 DNA sequence: TGCAGTGCTAGAGTTCGAACAGCCTACGAGCAGTACTTC. The chain recombines TRBV20-1 with TRBJ2-7; D is ambiguous. With 1 base removed from V and 2 bases from J, the gap between germline ends came to 9 bases. CDR1 and CDR2 (germline): DFQATT, SNEGSKA (reference sequence). The CDR3 is 13 residues long.